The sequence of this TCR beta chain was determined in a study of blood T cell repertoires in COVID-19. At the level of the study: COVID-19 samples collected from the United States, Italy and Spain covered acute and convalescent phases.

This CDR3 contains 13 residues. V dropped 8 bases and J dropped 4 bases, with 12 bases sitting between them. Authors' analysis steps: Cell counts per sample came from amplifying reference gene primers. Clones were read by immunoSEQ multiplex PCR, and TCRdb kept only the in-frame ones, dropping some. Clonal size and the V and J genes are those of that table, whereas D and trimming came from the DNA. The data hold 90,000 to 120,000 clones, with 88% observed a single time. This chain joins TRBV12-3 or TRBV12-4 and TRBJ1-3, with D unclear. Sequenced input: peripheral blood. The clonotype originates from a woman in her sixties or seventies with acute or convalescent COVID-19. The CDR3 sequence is CASSVVEGNTIYF. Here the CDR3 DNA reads TGTGCCAGCTCGGTAGTTGAAGGAAACACCATATATTTT.